The T cell receptor beta chain under discussion was sequenced for a study of blood T cell repertoires in COVID-19. The overall study: The samples span acute and convalescent COVID-19 from the United States, Italy and Spain. Nucleic acid was either cDNA or gDNA, and it came from T cells, B-cell-depleted T cells, or PBMCs.

This clone has more than one count but fewer than ten. Some clones are missing from TCRdb's copy, which holds only in-frame ones; the method was immunoSEQ multiplex PCR. The sample holds over 25,000 clones, roughly nine tenths seen once. This TCR was recovered from a man in his 60s with acute or convalescent COVID-19. The sequenced sample was peripheral blood.

The CDR3 loop is CASSSGGGVGTEAFF. The CDR3, as DNA: TGTGCCAGCAGCTCCGGTGGGGGGGTGGGCACTGAAGCTTTCTTT. V usage is TRBV7-2 and J usage is TRBJ1-1, with a weak D call TRBD1 (5 bases). The CDR3 covers 15 residues. V dropped 4 bases and J dropped 4 bases, with 16 bases sitting between them. Germline V gene sequence: CDR1 SGHTA, CDR2 FQGNSA.